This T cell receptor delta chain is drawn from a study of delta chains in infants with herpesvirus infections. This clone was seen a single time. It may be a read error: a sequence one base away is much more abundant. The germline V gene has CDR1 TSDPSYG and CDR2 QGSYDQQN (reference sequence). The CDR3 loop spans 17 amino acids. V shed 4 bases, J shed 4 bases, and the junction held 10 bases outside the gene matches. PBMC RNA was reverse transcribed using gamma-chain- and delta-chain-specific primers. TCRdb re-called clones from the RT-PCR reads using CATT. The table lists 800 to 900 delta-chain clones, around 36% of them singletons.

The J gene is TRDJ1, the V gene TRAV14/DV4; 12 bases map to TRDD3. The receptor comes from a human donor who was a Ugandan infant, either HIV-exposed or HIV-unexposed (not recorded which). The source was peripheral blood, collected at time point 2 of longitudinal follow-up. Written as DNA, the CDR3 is TGTGCAATGAGAGGCTTGAACTGGGGGATACCGCTCGATAAACTCATCTTT. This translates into CAMRGLNWGIPLDKLIF.